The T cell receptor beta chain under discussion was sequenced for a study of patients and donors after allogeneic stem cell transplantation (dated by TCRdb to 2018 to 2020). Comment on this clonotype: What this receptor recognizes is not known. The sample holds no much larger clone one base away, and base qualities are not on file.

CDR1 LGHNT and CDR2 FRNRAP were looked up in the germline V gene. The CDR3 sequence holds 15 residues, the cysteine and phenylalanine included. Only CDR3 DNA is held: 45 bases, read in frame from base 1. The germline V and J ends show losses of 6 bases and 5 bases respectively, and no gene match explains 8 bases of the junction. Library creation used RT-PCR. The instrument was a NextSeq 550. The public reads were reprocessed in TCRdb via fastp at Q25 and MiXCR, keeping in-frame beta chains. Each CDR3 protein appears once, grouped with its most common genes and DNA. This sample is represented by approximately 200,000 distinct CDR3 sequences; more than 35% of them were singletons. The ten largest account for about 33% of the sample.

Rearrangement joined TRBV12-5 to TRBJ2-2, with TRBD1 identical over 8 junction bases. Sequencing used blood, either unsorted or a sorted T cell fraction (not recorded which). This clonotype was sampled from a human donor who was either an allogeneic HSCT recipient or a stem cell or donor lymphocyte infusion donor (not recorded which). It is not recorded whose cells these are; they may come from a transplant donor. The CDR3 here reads CASGPDRGWTGELFF. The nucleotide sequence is TGTGCTAGTGGCCCTGACAGGGGCTGGACCGGGGAGCTGTTTTTT.